One and the same sample provided the 8 T cell receptor beta chains below, sequenced in a study of cytomegalovirus exposure and HLA in healthy donors. Amplification used 60 Vbeta primers and 13 Jbeta primers. Libraries were prepared by immunoSEQ multiplex PCR; TCRdb keeps only in-frame clonotypes and omits some of them. This table has around 200,000 clones, around 83% appearing once. Sample: PBMCs. The receptors derive from a girl aged 5-17 years in good health and CMV-seronegative.

This clone was detected only once. One end of the junction is discordant with germline, which a read error may explain. This chain links TRBV7-9 with TRBJ2-7; TRBD1 agrees at 8 bases. Germline V gene lookup returns CDR1 SEHNR and CDR2 FQNEAQ (reference sequence). The CDR3 has 13 amino acids. In DNA form, the CDR3 reads TGTGCCAGCAGCCGGACAGGGTCCTCCGAGCAGTACTTC. Protein sequence: CASSRTGSSEQYF.

This chain joins TRBV5-1 and TRBJ2-7; 9 nucleotides agree with TRBD1. The length of the CDR3 is 13 residues. Germline V lookup: CDR1 SGHRS, CDR2 YFSETQ. Losses at the gene ends were 4 bases for V and 4 bases for J; bases not matched to a gene: 3. Here the CDR3 reads CASSNGQGYEQYF. The CDR3 region has the DNA TGCGCCAGCAGCAACGGACAGGGGTACGAGCAGTACTTC. The full variable domain, its missing parts supplied by reference TRBV5-1 and TRBJ2-7, is KAGVTQTPRYLIKTRGQQVTLSCSPISGHRSVSWYQQTPGQGLQFLFEYFSETQRNKGNFPGRFSGRQFSNSRSEMNVSTLELGDSALYLCASSNGQGYEQYFGPGTRLTVT.

The rearrangement joins TRBV28 to TRBJ2-1; 8 nucleotides line up with TRBD2. The V segment lost 5 bases and the J segment 6 bases; nucleotides outside the gene matches: 12. The CDR3 consists of 16 residues. From germline, CDR1 is MDHEN and CDR2 SYDVKM. CDR3 nucleotides: TGTGCCAGCAGTATGATCCTAGCGGGCAAAACCAATGAGCAGTTCTTC. The encoded protein is CASSMILAGKTNEQFF.

The V gene is TRBV14, the J gene TRBJ2-2; weak D call: TRBD1 (5 bases). V dropped 5 bases and J dropped 6 bases, with 10 bases sitting between them. CDR3 length: 13 amino acids. Germline lookup yields CDR1 SGHDN and CDR2 FVKESK. In nucleotides, the CDR3 is TGTGCCAGCAGCTCCAGGGCATCCGGGGAGCTGTTTTTT. Translated, it gives CASSSRASGELFF.

The gene calls are TRBV7-2 and TRBJ2-7, with 9 bases matching TRBD1. The CDR3 contains 16 residues. V lost 4 bases to trimming and J lost 3 bases; unmatched junction nucleotides: 10. Germline V gene sequence: CDR1 SGHTA, CDR2 FQGNSA. The CDR3 region has the DNA TGTGCCAGCAGCTCAACCGGGACAGGGTTTAACTACGAGCAGTACTTC. Its protein is CASSSTGTGFNYEQYF.

CDR3 in DNA: TGTGCCAGCAGTTTCTCAGGACTAGCGGGAGAGGGAACAGATACGCAGTATTTT. Translation gives CASSFSGLAGEGTDTQYF. The gene calls are TRBV27 and TRBJ2-3; 13 bases agree with TRBD2. CDR3 length: 18 amino acids. The germline gives CDR1 MNHEY, CDR2 SMNVEV (reference sequence). V was clipped by 3 bases and J by 3 bases; unmatched bases: 9.

This clone was seen only a few times. This specimen includes other DNA sequences encoding the same CDR3. The V and J genes are TRBV5-8 and TRBJ1-1; 8 nucleotides agree with TRBD1. V dropped 4 bases and J dropped 1; count of bases not matched to a gene: 3. CDR1 and CDR2 from the germline V gene are SGHTS and YDEGEE. There are 14 residues in the CDR3. CDR3 DNA sequence: TGTGCCAGCAGCCTTCAGGGGGCGAACACTGAAGCTTTCTTT. Translating gives CASSLQGANTEAFF.

This chain connects TRBV13 to TRBJ2-3, with TRBD2 matching 8 bases. V shed 7 bases and J 4 bases; nucleotides not matched to a gene: 7. This CDR3 region has 14 residues. Germline CDR1 and CDR2: PRHDT and FYEKMQ (reference sequence). CDR3 DNA: TGTGCCAGCACCCCGGGGGGGTTCCCAGATACGCAGTATTTT. This sequence encodes CASTPGGFPDTQYF.